The clone carrying this T cell receptor beta chain was seen many times. The entry originates in a study of CD8+CD57+ T cells in acquired aplastic anemia. About the research overall: On average, healthy donors gave 10 million to 14 million reads for CD4+ cells.

Genomic DNA, the template, was used for profiling of the TCR beta VDJ and CDR3. TCRdb ran MiXCR on the reads and lists one entry per CDR3 protein. Seen here are under 200,000 distinct CDR3 sequences, about 48% observed once, and the top ten hold 0.85% to 1.3%. V lost 0 bases and J 0 bases, leaving 12 bases between the germline ends. Germline V CDR1 and CDR2: SGHTA, FQGTGA. This CDR3 has 16 residues. This TCR was recovered from a human donor in good health. The specimen was sorted CD4+, CD8+, or CD8+CD57+ T cells (not recorded which) from PBMCs. This sequence joins TRBV7-3 and TRBJ2-7, with D perhaps matching TRBD1 or TRBD2 (6 bases each). CDR3 sequence: CASSLTAGGFSYEQYF. The CDR3 DNA reads TGTGCCAGCAGCTTAACGGCCGGGGGCTTCTCCTACGAGCAGTACTTC.